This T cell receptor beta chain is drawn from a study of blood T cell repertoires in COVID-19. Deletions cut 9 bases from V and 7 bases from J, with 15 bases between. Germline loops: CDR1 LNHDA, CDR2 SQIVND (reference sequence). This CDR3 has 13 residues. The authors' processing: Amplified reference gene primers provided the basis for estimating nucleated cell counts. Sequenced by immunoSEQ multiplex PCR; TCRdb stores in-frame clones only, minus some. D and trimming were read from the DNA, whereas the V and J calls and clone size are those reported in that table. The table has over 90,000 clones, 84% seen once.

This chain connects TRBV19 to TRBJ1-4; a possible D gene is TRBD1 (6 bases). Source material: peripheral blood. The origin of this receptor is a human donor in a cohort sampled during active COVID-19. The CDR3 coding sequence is TGTGCCAGCCAACAGGGCTGGGCTGAAAAACTGTTTTTT. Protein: CASQQGWAEKLFF.